This entry concerns a single T cell receptor (beta chain). Its antigen is not identified. The entry originates in a study of shared clonotypes between healthy human individuals. Study background: The composition of the donors was a couple of women and a few men aged 18 to 49.

Notes on the study in general: The study found roughly 5.3% of naive CD4 clonotypes shared across a handful of donors.

Several immunoSEQ 96-well plates shared each subset's DNA, each plate a replicate. The table came from immunoSEQ multiplex PCR; TCRdb's copy has only in-frame clones and leaves some out. The sample carries about 2,500,000 clones, approximately 92% recorded once. The receptor's source is a man between 18 and 29 years old in good health. Sequences were obtained from naive CD4+ T cells sorted from blood. Regarding subset: CD45RA+ positively selected.

CDR3 sequence reads: CASSKGEPVRGYTF. The CDR3 coding sequence is TGTGCCAGCAGCAAGGGGGAACCGGTACGAGGCTACACCTTC. The chain has TRBV7-2 and TRBJ1-2; D is perhaps TRBD1 (6 bases). V lost 5 bases to trimming and J lost 8 bases, with 18 bases between them. This CDR3 spans 14 amino acids. CDR1 SGHTA and CDR2 FQGNSA come from the germline V gene.